This T cell receptor (beta chain) was obtained from a study of T cell responses to AZD1222 COVID-19 vaccine. Broader study findings: Researchers report vaccine-associated CD4 TCRs spanning spike, with dominance at 160-218 and 743-854. Two doses of AZD1222 preceded a rise in Spike-specific TCR breadth and depth. The repertoires were collected only after the peak T cell response. Females outnumbered males among donors, who were mostly white British; clonal diversity was possibly underestimated.

Assay used: immunoSEQ multiplex PCR; TCRdb lists only in-frame clones, some missing. The table has 90,000 to 120,000 clones, over 85% seen once. Points on this clone: The antigen is not known.

This receptor was identified in an adult in good health. Sequencing was performed on peripheral blood, taken on day 0 of MenACWY control vaccination.

CDR3 nucleotide sequence: TGTGCCGCCGGAAGGGCAGGGAAGTACGAGCAGTACTTC. Residues: CAAGRAGKYEQYF. The J gene is TRBJ2-7, the V gene TRBV7-9; possibly TRBD1 for D (5 bases). The CDR3 is made up of 13 amino acids. V was clipped by 11 bases and J by 4 bases, with 18 bases between them. CDR1 is SEHNR and CDR2 is FQNEAQ in the germline V gene (reference sequence).